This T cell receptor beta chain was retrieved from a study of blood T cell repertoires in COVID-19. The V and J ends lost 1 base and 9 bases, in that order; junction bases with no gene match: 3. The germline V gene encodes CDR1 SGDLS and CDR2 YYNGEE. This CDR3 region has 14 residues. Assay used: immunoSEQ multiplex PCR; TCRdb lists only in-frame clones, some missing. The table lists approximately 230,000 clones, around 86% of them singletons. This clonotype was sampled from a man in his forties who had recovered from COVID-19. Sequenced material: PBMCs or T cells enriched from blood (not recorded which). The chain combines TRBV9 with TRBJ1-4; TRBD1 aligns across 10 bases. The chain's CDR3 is CASSVRDRGQKLFF. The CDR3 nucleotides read TGTGCCAGCAGCGTACGGGACAGGGGTCAAAAACTGTTTTTT.